The 29 T cell receptor beta chains in this list originate from one sample, sequenced in a study of T cell responses to AZD1222 COVID-19 vaccine. Assay: immunoSEQ multiplex PCR; the TCRdb copy retains only in-frame clones and omits some. This table holds around 110,000 clones, 90% to 95% found once. Sequences were derived from peripheral blood, sampled on day 0 of AZD1222 vaccination. The receptors come from an adult in good health.

This sequence joins TRBV27 and TRBJ2-2; D is unclear. The CDR3 contains 13 residues. Germline loops: CDR1 MNHEY, CDR2 SMNVEV (reference sequence). The V gene lost 3 bases and the J gene lost 7 bases, with 9 bases spanning the gap. The CDR3 DNA reads as TGTGCCAGCAGTTTTAAGCGTAACGGGGAGCTGTTTTTT. This gives the protein CASSFKRNGELFF.

The chain has TRBV24-1 and TRBJ1-5; D gene uncertain. This CDR3 is built from 18 residues. V was pared by 4 bases and J by 7 bases, with 25 bases between. Germline values: CDR1 KGHDR, CDR2 SFDVKD. The CDR3 sequence: CATSDPPRWEIKRQPQHF. CDR3 sequence (DNA): TGTGCCACCAGTGACCCCCCCCGATGGGAGATCAAGAGGCAGCCCCAGCATTTT.

V gene TRBV18 combines with J gene TRBJ1-6; TRBD1 is a possible D gene (6 bases). Deletions cut 6 bases from V and 9 bases from J, with 18 bases between. The germline V gene has CDR1 KGHSH and CDR2 LQKENI. The CDR3 runs to 15 residues. The CDR3 nucleotides are TGTGCCAGCTCCCAGACGGACAGCCAGAGTTCACCCCTCCACTTT. It yields the protein CASSQTDSQSSPLHF.

The V and J genes are TRBV27 and TRBJ1-2, with TRBD1 as a possible D gene (6 bases). Germline V gives CDR1 MNHEY, CDR2 SMNVEV (reference sequence). The V gene lost 6 bases and the J gene lost 0 bases, with 11 bases spanning the gap. CDR3 length: 14 residues. The CDR3 DNA is TGTGCCAGCAGGACAGGCCTCCCTAACTATGGCTACACCTTC. It specifies CASRTGLPNYGYTF.

This clone occurred once. The chain links TRBV3-1 (or the pseudogene TRBV3-2) to TRBJ1-6; D is unclear. The CDR3 has 12 residues. Trimming removed 3 bases from V and 10 bases from J, with 7 bases in between. Per the germline V gene, CDR1 is LGHDT and CDR2 is YNNKEL (reference sequence). DNA of the CDR3: TGTGCCAGCAGCCACCAAAGGTCACCCCTCCACTTT. Translation: CASSHQRSPLHF.

V and J are TRBV7-2 and TRBJ2-3; D uncertain. Germline-derived CDR1 and CDR2 are SGHTA and FQGNSA. This CDR3 region has 13 residues. The ends were cut back, 0 bases at V and 9 bases at J, with 10 bases in the middle. The CDR3 here is CASSLAHGRTQYF. CDR3 in DNA: TGTGCCAGCAGCTTAGCACACGGTCGAACGCAGTATTTT.

The chain is built from TRBV12-3 or TRBV12-4 and TRBJ2-7, with TRBD2 as a possible D gene (6 bases). CDR3 size: 13 residues. V lost 8 bases, J lost 5 bases, and 16 bases lay in between. DNA of the CDR3: TGTGCCAGCCTCGGGAGAGGGTACAACGAGCAGTACTTC. Translated: CASLGRGYNEQYF.

This sequence joins TRBV7-9 and TRBJ1-1; no reliable D call. Germline V gene sequence: CDR1 SEHNR, CDR2 FQNEAQ (reference sequence). CDR3 size: 13 residues. V was trimmed by 3 bases and J by 1 base, leaving 6 bases between them. CDR3 bases: TGTGCCAGCAGCTTTCAGGCGAACACTGAAGCTTTCTTT. Translated, it gives CASSFQANTEAFF.

J is TRBJ1-5 and V is TRBV7-3; D gene ambiguous. Germline-derived CDR1 and CDR2 are SGHTA and FQGTGA. CDR3 length: 13 residues. V lost 3 bases and J lost 6, with 9 bases in between. CDR3 sequence (DNA): TGTGCCAGCAGCTTTAGTATGGCTCAGCCCCAGCATTTT. This translates into CASSFSMAQPQHF.

The V gene is TRBV5-6, the J gene TRBJ1-2; TRBD1 agrees at 8 bases. J gave up 5 bases and V 4 bases, and 13 bases lay outside the gene matches. CDR3 size: 16 residues. Germline V gene data show CDR1 as SGHDT and CDR2 as YYEEEE. DNA of the CDR3: TGTGCCAGCAGCGGGACTAACAGGGGGTATTGGTATGGCTACACCTTC. This gives the protein CASSGTNRGYWYGYTF.

The CDR3 DNA sequence: TGTGCCAGCAGCCAAAGCGGGGGCTCTGGAAACACCATATATTTT. Encoded protein: CASSQSGGSGNTIYF. The rearrangement links TRBV4-2 to TRBJ1-3, with a tentative D call TRBD1 (5 bases). The germline gives CDR1 LGHNA, CDR2 YNFKEQ. This CDR3 region has 15 residues. V was cut by 2 bases and J by 0 bases, with 8 bases left in between.

This chain uses TRBV7-9 with TRBJ1-2; no firm D call. Germline CDR1 reads SEHNR; CDR2 reads FQNEAQ (reference sequence). Trimming shortened V by 5 bases and J by 5 bases, and 12 bases separated the two germline ends. The CDR3 length is 13 residues. The CDR3 DNA reads as TGTGCCAGCAGCACAAACCGGGGTTATGGCTACACCTTC. Translation gives CASSTNRGYGYTF. Filled out from reference TRBV7-9 and TRBJ1-2, the complete variable domain reads DTGVSQNPRHKITKRGQNVTFRCDPISEHNRLYWYRQTLGQGPEFLTYFQNEAQLEKSRLLSDRFSAERPKGSFSTLEIQRTEQGDSAMYLCASSTNRGYGYTFGSGTRLTVV.

This clone was picked up a small number of times. The chain carries TRBV28 and TRBJ1-4, with D possibly being TRBD1 (6 bases). V was shortened by 5 bases and J by 0 bases, with 22 bases between the two germline ends. Per germline, CDR1 MDHEN and CDR2 SYDVKM. The CDR3 runs 19 residues. The CDR3: CASSPGGAYRVTTNEKLFF. CDR3 coding DNA: TGTGCCAGCAGTCCGGGAGGGGCCTACAGGGTAACAACTAATGAAAAACTGTTTTTT.

The chain couples TRBV6-2 or TRBV6-3 to TRBJ1-5, with D uncertain. The CDR3 is 12 amino acids. Trimming took 5 bases from V and 5 from J, leaving 7 bases between them. Germline CDR1 is MNHEY and CDR2 is SVGEGT. The chain's CDR3 is CASSPRDQPQHF. The CDR3 region has the DNA TGTGCCAGCAGTCCCCGCGATCAGCCCCAGCATTTT.

This rearrangement joins TRBV20-1 to TRBJ2-5; 7 positions agree with TRBD2. This CDR3 comprises 11 residues. After removal of 5 bases from V and 8 bases from J, the junction contained 5 bases not matched to a gene. CDR1 is DFQATT and CDR2 is SNEGSKA in the germline V gene (reference sequence). The CDR3 DNA follows: TGCAGTGCTTGGGACTACTCAACCCAGTACTTC. Amino acid sequence: CSAWDYSTQYF.

This clone was seen once. The J gene is TRBJ1-1, the V gene TRBV30, with TRBD1 matching over 12 bases. V was clipped by 4 bases and J by 5 bases; unmatched bases: 11. Per the germline V gene, CDR1 is GTSNPN and CDR2 is SVGIG (reference sequence). This CDR3 region has 16 residues. CDR3 in amino acids: CAWTAGTGGEGTEAFF. For the CDR3, the DNA is TGTGCCTGGACCGCCGGGACAGGGGGCGAGGGAACTGAAGCTTTCTTT.

The V call is TRBV2, the J call TRBJ2-7; D is unclear. Germline V gene lookup returns CDR1 SNHLY and CDR2 FYNNEI. There are 15 residues in the CDR3. Trimming shortened V by 6 bases and J by 6 bases, and 21 bases separated the two germline ends. CDR3 DNA sequence: TGTGCCAGCAGCCCAAGCGTCCCGACGTTCGGCGAGCAGTACTTC. Its translation: CASSPSVPTFGEQYF.

The V call is TRBV4-1, the J call TRBJ1-5, with TRBD1 matching 10 bases. CDR1 and CDR2 from the germline V gene are MGHRA and YSYEKL. With 1 base clipped from V and 5 bases from J, the junction kept 2 bases outside the gene matches. CDR3 length equals 15 residues. The CDR3 DNA is TGCGCCAGCAGCCAAGCAGACAGGGGGCATCAGCCCCAGCATTTT. This encodes CASSQADRGHQPQHF.

The chain uses TRBV30 and TRBJ2-3, with TRBD1 matching over 12 bases. V shed 2 bases and J 6 bases; nucleotides not matched to a gene: 3. Germline CDR1 and CDR2: GTSNPN and SVGIG (reference sequence). The CDR3 has 14 residues. In nucleotides, the CDR3 is TGTGCCTGGAGTAGGGACAGGGGGCAGGATACGCAGTATTTT. It translates to CAWSRDRGQDTQYF.

This chain joins TRBV10-3 and TRBJ2-7, with TRBD1 identical over 9 bases. Trimming removed 7 bases from V and 5 bases from J; junction bases left unmatched: 3. The CDR3 totals 12 residues. Germline V lookup: CDR1 ENHRY, CDR2 SYGVKD. CDR3 sequence (DNA): TGTGCCATCACGGGACAGGGAGACGAGCAGTACTTC. Translating it yields CAITGQGDEQYF.

The J gene is TRBJ1-6, the V gene TRBV5-1; D is undetermined. The V end lost 4 bases, the J end lost 3 bases, and 17 bases lay between the germline ends. CDR1 is SGHRS, CDR2 YFSETQ, per germline. This CDR3 has 17 amino acids. Here the CDR3 reads CASSPPTADFYNSPLHF. In DNA form, the CDR3 reads TGCGCCAGCAGCCCCCCTACAGCAGACTTCTATAATTCACCCCTCCACTTT.

This chain links TRBV4-3 with TRBJ2-1; D perhaps matches TRBD1 (6 bases). The V gene's germline CDR1 is LGHNA and CDR2 YSLEER. This CDR3 is built from 16 residues. V shed 4 bases and J shed 0 bases, with 13 bases lying between them. Written as DNA, the CDR3 is TGCGCCAGCAGCCGCAGGCGGACAGCCTCCTACAATGAGCAGTTCTTC. Protein sequence: CASSRRRTASYNEQFF.

J is TRBJ2-7 and V is TRBV7-7; D is possibly TRBD1 or TRBD2 (5 bases each). The V gene's germline CDR1 is SSHAT and CDR2 FNYEAQ (reference sequence). V lost 5 bases and J 0 bases, leaving 14 bases between the germline ends. The length of the CDR3 is 15 residues. The DNA for the CDR3 is TGTGCCAGCAGCCCCCGGGACGGAAGCTCCTACGAGCAGTACTTC. Translation gives CASSPRDGSSYEQYF.

V is TRBV7-9 and J is TRBJ2-7; 7 bases are a match to TRBD1. Germline-derived CDR1 and CDR2 are SEHNR and FQNEAQ (reference sequence). Trimming removed 6 bases from V and 3 bases from J; junction bases left unmatched: 2. There are 12 residues in the CDR3. The CDR3 nucleotides read TGTGCCAGCAGTAGGACAGGCTACGAGCAGTACTTC. Protein: CASSRTGYEQYF.

The V call is TRBV6-4, the J call TRBJ2-7, with 10 bases matching TRBD1. V trimming: 7 bases; J trimming: 4 bases; junction bases outside the gene matches: 10. This CDR3 region has 15 residues. Germline lookup yields CDR1 MRHNA and CDR2 SNTAGT. CDR3 in amino acids: CASNYLTGGRYEQYF. The CDR3 DNA sequence: TGTGCCAGCAACTATTTGACAGGGGGCCGTTACGAGCAGTACTTC.

This chain uses TRBV5-1 with TRBJ1-2; 7 nucleotides match TRBD1. This CDR3 is 16 amino acids long. CDR1 and CDR2 from the germline V gene are SGHRS and YFSETQ. Losses at the gene ends were 0 bases for V and 4 bases for J; bases not matched to a gene: 9. In DNA, the CDR3 is TGCGCCAGCAGCTTGGGGGCACAGGGGACCTCCTATGGCTACACCTTC. This translates into CASSLGAQGTSYGYTF.

On this clone: The sample contains more than one DNA sequence encoding this CDR3. The J gene is TRBJ2-3, the V gene TRBV19; TRBD2 matches 11 bases. Germline-derived CDR1 and CDR2 are LNHDA and SQIVND (reference sequence). The CDR3 has 14 amino acids. With 5 bases clipped from V and 5 bases from J, the junction kept 3 bases outside the gene matches. CDR3 in amino acids: CASSLGTSGDTQYF. In DNA, the CDR3 is TGTGCCAGTAGTCTAGGGACTAGCGGAGATACGCAGTATTTT.

This chain uses TRBV11-2 with TRBJ1-1, with a possible D match to TRBD1 (5 bases). Germline values: CDR1 SGHAT, CDR2 FQNNGV. V was trimmed by 5 bases and J by 1 base, leaving 14 bases between them. This CDR3 is built from 15 residues. The CDR3 DNA reads as TGTGCCAGCAGCAGGGAGGTTGGGGCGAACACTGAAGCTTTCTTT. It yields the protein CASSREVGANTEAFF.

The chain combines TRBV10-3 with TRBJ1-5; the D is unclear. The CDR3 is made up of 13 amino acids. The V and J ends lost 10 bases and 5 bases respectively, with 15 bases between them. Germline V gene sequence: CDR1 ENHRY, CDR2 SYGVKD. The CDR3 DNA reads as TGTGCCACCGGAGGGAGGGAGGATCAGCCCCAGCATTTT. Amino acids: CATGGREDQPQHF.